The clone carrying this T cell receptor (beta chain) was picked up one time. Its antigen is not identified. The CDR3 spans 13 residues. Per germline, CDR1 SGHKS and CDR2 YYEKEE (reference sequence). The V gene lost 1 base and the J gene lost 1 base, with 6 bases spanning the gap. This sample is part of a study of shared clonotypes between healthy human individuals. Evenly divided among several immunoSEQ plates was the genomic DNA of each subset. Produced via immunoSEQ multiplex PCR; TCRdb's table is partial and in-frame only. The repertoire holds 2 million to 2.5 million clones, with 95% as singletons. The CD4+ fraction was divided into a CD45RA+ naive subset and a CD45RA-negative memory subset. Whole-study findings and limits: A small donor pool kept down the genetic and exposure-history diversity that was represented.

The sequence was collected from a man between 18 and 29 years old in good health. The genes are TRBV5-5 and TRBJ2-7, with D hard to call. The sample was naive CD4+ T cells sorted from blood. Subset in this sample: CD45RA+ positively selected. The CDR3 sequence: CASSLSPSYEQYF. The CDR3, as DNA: TGTGCCAGCAGCTTGAGTCCGTCCTACGAGCAGTACTTC.